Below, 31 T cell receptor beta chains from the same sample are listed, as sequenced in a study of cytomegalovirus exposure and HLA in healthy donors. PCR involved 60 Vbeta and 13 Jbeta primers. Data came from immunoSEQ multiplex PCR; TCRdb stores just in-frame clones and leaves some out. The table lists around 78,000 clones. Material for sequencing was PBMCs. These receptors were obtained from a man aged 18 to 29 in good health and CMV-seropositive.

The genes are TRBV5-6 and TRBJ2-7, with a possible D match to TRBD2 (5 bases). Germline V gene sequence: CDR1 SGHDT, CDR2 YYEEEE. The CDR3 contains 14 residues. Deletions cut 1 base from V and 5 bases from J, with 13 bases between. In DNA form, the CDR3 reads TGTGCCAGCAGCTTGAAGGGAGCTGACCACGAGCAGTACTTC. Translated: CASSLKGADHEQYF.

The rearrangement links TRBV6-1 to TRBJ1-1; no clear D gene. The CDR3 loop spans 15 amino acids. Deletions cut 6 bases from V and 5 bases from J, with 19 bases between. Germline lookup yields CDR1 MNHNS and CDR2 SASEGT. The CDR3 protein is CASSQLLGFRTEAFF. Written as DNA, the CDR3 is TGTGCCAGCAGCCAACTCCTGGGCTTTCGAACTGAAGCTTTCTTT.

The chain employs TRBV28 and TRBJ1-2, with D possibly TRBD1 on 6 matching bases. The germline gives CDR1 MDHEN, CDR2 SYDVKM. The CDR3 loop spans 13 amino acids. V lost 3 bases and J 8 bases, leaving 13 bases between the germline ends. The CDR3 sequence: CASSLKGGGGYTF. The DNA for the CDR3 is TGTGCCAGCAGTTTGAAGGGTGGGGGCGGCTACACCTTC.

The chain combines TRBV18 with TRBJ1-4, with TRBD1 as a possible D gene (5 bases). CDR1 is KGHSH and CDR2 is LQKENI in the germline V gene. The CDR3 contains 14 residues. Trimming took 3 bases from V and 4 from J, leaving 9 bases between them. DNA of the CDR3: TGTGCCAGCTCACCGGGGCAGAATAATGAAAAACTGTTTTTT. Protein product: CASSPGQNNEKLFF.

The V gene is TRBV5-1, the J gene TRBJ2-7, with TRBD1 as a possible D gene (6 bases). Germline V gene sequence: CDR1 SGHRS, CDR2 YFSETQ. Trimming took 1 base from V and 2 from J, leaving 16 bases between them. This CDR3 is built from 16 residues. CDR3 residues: CASSLRGHSVAYEQYF. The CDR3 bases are TGCGCCAGCAGCTTGAGGGGACACAGTGTCGCCTACGAGCAGTACTTC.

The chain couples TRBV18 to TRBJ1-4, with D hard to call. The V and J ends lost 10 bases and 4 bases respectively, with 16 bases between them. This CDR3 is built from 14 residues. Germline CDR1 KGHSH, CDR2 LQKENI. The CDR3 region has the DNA TGTGCCACCTCGCGAGAGGGAGTTAATGAAAAACTGTTTTTT. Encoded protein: CATSREGVNEKLFF.

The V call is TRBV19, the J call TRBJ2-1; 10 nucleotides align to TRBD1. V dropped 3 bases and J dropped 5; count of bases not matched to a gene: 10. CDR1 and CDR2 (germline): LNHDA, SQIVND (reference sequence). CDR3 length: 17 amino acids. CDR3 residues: CASSIGTRTGGHNEQFF. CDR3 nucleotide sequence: TGTGCCAGTAGTATTGGGACGAGGACAGGGGGGCACAATGAGCAGTTCTTC.

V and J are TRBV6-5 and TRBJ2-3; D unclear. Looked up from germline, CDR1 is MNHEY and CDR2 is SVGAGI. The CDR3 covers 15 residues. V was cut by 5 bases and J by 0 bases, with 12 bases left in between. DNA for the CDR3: TGTGCCAGCAGTCCGGTACTCTCTAGCACAGATACGCAGTATTTT. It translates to CASSPVLSSTDTQYF.

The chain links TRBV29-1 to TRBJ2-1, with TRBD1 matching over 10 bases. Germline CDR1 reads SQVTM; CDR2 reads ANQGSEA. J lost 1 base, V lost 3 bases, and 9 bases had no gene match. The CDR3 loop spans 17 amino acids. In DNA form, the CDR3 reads TGCAGCGTTGAGCCGGGGCGGGACAGGGGTTCCTACAATGAGCAGTTCTTC. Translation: CSVEPGRDRGSYNEQFF.

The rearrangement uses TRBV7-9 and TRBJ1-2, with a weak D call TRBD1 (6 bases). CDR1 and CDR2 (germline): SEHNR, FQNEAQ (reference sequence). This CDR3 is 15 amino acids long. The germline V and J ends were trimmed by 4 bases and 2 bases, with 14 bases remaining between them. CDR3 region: CASSSRTEPNYGYTF. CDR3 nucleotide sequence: TGTGCCAGCAGCTCCCGGACAGAGCCGAACTATGGCTACACCTTC. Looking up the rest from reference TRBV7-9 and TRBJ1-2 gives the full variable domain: DTGVSQNPRHKITKRGQNVTFRCDPISEHNRLYWYRQTLGQGPEFLTYFQNEAQLEKSRLLSDRFSAERPKGSFSTLEIQRTEQGDSAMYLCASSSRTEPNYGYTFGSGTRLTVV.

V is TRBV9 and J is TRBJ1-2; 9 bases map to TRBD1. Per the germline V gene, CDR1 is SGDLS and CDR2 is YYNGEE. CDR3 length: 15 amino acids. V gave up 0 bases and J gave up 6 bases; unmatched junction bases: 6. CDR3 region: CASSVGTGTGHGYTF. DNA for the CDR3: TGTGCCAGCAGCGTAGGAACCGGGACAGGGCATGGCTACACCTTC.

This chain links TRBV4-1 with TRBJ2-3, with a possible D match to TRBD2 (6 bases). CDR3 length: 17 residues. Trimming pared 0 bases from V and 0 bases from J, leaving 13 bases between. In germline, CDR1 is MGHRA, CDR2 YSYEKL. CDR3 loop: CASSQEGRDPSTDTQYF. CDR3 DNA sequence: TGCGCCAGCAGCCAAGAGGGGCGGGACCCGAGCACAGATACGCAGTATTTT.

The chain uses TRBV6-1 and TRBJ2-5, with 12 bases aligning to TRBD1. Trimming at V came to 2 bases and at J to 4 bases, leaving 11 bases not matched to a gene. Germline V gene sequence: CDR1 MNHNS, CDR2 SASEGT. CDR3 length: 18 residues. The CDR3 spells CASSEYTRDRGRAETQYF. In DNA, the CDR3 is TGTGCCAGCAGTGAATACACTCGGGACAGGGGGCGGGCAGAGACCCAGTACTTC.

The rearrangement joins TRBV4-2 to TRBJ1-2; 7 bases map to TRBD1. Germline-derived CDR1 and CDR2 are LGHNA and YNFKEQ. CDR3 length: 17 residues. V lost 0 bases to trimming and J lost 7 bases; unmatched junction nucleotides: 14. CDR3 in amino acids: CASSQEGLKKGALGYTF. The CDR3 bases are TGTGCCAGCAGCCAAGAAGGACTAAAAAAGGGGGCGCTTGGCTACACCTTC.

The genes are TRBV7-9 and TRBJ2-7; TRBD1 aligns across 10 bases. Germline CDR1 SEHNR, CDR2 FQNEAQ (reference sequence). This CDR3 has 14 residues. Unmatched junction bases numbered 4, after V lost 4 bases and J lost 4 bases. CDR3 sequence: CASSWDRGGYEQYF. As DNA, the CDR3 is TGTGCCAGCAGCTGGGACAGGGGTGGATACGAGCAGTACTTC.

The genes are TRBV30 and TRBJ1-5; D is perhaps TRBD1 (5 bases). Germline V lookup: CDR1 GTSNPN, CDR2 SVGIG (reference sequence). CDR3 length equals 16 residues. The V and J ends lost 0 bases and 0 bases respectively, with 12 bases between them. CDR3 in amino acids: CAWSVSTAYSNQPQHF. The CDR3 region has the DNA TGTGCCTGGAGTGTATCGACAGCATATAGCAATCAGCCCCAGCATTTT.

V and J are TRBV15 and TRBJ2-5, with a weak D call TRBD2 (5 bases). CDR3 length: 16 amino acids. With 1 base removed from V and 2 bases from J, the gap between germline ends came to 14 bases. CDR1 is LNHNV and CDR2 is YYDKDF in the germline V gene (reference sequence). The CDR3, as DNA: TGTGCCACCAGCAGAGGGAACCCCGGGATACAAGAGACCCAGTACTTC. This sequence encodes CATSRGNPGIQETQYF. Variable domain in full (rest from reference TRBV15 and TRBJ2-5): DAMVIQNPRYQVTQFGKPVTLSCSQTLNHNVMYWYQQKSSQAPKLLFHYYDKDFNNEADTPDNFQSRRPNTSFCFLDIRSPGLGDTAMYLCATSRGNPGIQETQYFGPGTRLLVL.

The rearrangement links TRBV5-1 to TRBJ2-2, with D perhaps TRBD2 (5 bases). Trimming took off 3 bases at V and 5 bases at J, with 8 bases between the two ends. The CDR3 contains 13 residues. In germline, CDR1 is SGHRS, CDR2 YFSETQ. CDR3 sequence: CASSSGGTGELFF. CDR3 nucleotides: TGCGCCAGCAGCTCCGGAGGAACCGGGGAGCTGTTTTTT.

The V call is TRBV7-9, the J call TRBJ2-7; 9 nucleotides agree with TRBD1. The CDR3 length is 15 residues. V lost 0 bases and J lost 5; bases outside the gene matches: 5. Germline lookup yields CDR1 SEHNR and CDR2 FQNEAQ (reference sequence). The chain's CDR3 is CASSLAGQGIHEQYF. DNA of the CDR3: TGTGCCAGCAGCTTAGCGGGACAGGGAATCCACGAGCAGTACTTC.

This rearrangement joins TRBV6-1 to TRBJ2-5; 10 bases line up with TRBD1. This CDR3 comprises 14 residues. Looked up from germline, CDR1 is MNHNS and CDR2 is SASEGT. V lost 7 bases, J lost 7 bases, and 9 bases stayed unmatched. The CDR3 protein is CASIDRGLGGTQYF. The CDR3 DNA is TGTGCCAGCATAGACAGGGGGCTCGGTGGGACCCAGTACTTC.

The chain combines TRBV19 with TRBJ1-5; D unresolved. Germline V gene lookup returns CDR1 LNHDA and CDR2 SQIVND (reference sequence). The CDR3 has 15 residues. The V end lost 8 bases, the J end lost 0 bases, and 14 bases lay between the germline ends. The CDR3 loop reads CASGNSGVSNQPQHF. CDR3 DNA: TGTGCCAGTGGAAACAGCGGGGTTAGCAATCAGCCCCAGCATTTT.

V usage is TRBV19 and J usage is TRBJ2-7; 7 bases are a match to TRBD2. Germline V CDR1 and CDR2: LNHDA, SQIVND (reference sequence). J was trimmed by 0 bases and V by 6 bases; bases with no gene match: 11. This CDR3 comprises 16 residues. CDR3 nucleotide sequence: TGTGCCAGTAGCCAATGGACTAGTCACAGCTCCTACGAGCAGTACTTC. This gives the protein CASSQWTSHSSYEQYF.

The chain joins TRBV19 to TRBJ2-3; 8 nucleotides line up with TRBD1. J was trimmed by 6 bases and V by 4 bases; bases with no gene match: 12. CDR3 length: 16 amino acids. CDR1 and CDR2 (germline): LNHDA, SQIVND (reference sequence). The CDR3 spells CASSRARTGSGDTQYF. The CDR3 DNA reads TGTGCCAGTAGTAGAGCCAGGACAGGGAGTGGGGATACGCAGTATTTT. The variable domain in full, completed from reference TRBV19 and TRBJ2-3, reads DGGITQSPKYLFRKEGQNVTLSCEQNLNHDAMYWYRQDPGQGLRLIYYSQIVNDFQKGDIAEGYSVSREKKESFPLTVTSAQKNPTAFYLCASSRARTGSGDTQYFGPGTRLTVL.

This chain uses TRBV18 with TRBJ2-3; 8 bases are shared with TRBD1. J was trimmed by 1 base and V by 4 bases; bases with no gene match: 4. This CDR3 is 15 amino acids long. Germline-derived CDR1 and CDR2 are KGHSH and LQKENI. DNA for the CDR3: TGTGCCAGCTCACTCCCGACAGGGGGCACAGATACGCAGTATTTT. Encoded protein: CASSLPTGGTDTQYF. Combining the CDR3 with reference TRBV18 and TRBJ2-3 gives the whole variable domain NAGVMQNPRHLVRRRGQEARLRCSPMKGHSHVYWYRQLPEEGLKFMVYLQKENIIDESGMPKERFSAEFPKEGPSILRIQQVVRGDSAAYFCASSLPTGGTDTQYFGPGTRLTVL.

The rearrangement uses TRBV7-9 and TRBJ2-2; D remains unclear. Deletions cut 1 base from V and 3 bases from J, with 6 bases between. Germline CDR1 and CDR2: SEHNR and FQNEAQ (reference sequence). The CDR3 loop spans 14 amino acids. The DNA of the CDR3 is TGTGCCAGCAGCTTAGAACTCGACACCGGGGAGCTGTTTTTT. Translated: CASSLELDTGELFF.

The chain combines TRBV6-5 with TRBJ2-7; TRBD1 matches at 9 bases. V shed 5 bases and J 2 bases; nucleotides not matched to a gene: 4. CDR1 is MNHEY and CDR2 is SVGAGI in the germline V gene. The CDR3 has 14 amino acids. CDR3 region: CASSLRTGAYEQYF. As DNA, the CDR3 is TGTGCCAGCAGTCTGAGGACAGGGGCCTACGAGCAGTACTTC.

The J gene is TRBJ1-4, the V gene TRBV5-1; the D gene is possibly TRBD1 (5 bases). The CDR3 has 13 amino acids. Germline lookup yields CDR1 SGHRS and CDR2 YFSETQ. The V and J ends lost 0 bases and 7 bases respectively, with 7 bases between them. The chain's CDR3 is CASSLVGGEKLFF. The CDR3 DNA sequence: TGCGCCAGCAGCTTGGTCGGGGGTGAAAAACTGTTTTTT.

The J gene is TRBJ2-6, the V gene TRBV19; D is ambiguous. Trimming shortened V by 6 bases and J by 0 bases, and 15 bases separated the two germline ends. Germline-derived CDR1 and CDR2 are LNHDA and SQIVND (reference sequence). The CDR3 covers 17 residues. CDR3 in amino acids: CASRPGLSNSGANVLTF. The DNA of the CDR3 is TGTGCCAGTAGGCCCGGGTTATCAAACTCTGGGGCCAACGTCCTGACTTTC.

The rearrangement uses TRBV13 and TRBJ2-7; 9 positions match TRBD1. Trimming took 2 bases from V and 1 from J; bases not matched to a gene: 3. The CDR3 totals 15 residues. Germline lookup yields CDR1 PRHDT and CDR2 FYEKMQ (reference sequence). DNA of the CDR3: TGTGCCAGCAGCTTAACCGGGACAGGGTCCTACGAGCAGTACTTC. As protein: CASSLTGTGSYEQYF.

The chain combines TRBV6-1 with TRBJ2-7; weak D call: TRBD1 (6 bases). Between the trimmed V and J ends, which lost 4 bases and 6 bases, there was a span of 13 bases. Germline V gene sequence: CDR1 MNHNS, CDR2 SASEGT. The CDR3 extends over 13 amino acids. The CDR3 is CASSAHTGSEQYF. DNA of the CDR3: TGTGCCAGCAGTGCACATACAGGGAGCGAGCAGTACTTC.

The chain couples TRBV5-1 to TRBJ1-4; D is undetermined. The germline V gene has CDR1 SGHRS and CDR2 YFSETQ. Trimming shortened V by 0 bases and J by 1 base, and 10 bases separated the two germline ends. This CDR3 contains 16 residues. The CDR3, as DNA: TGCGCCAGCAGCTTGGCACCACTCGTAACTAATGAAAAACTGTTTTTT. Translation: CASSLAPLVTNEKLFF.